This TCR beta chain was sequenced during a study of human T cells and chemical hapten exposure. On the study more broadly: TCR yields differed between samples (mainly from small differences in pooled library volume).

As to time point: healthy volunteer bleed at 6 weeks. Whole blood that had not been fractionated was the source of extracted total RNA. Germline V gene sequence: CDR1 LGHNA, CDR2 YSLEER. This CDR3 has 13 residues. V lost 1 base and J lost 5, with 8 bases in between. This clonotype has at least ten counts. Authors' processing steps: Samples contained a median of about 96,000 TCRs, with a range of roughly 20,000 to 690,600. One entry per CDR3 protein results from TCRdb running MiXCR on the RACE reads. For this entry, the V and J calls and clone size follow TCRdb and not the study's own pipeline. Here the sample spans around 80,000 distinct CDR3 sequences, approximately 8% being singletons.

The TCR originated in a male donor in good health. Some clones in this sample may be carry-over from other donors' samples. The sequencing input was whole blood. The chain links TRBV4-3 to TRBJ1-1; D might be TRBD1 (5 bases). CDR3 amino acids: CASSQGQGTEAFF. The CDR3 DNA follows: TGCGCCAGCAGCCAAGGGCAGGGTACTGAAGCTTTCTTT.